Detailed here is one TCR beta chain. These data originate in a study of technical replicates of blood from four donors. This CDR3 contains 17 residues. The V gene's germline CDR1 is PRHDT and CDR2 FYEKMQ (reference sequence). V shed 1 base and J shed 9 bases, with 25 bases lying between them. The repertoire was sequenced with immunoSEQ multiplex PCR; TCRdb's copy has only in-frame clones and lacks some. Of 84,000 or so clones listed, approximately 94% are singletons. The sample comprised T cells isolated from PBMCs. V is TRBV13 and J is TRBJ2-7, with D tentatively TRBD2 (5 bases). The sequence was collected from a human donor in good health. Written as DNA, the CDR3 is TGTGCCAGCAGCTTAGCTGATTTTGGGGTTTCGGGGATTCGGCAGTACTTC. Amino acid sequence: CASSLADFGVSGIRQYF.